This TCR beta chain derives from a study of T cell changes during pregnancy in multiple sclerosis. CDR1 and CDR2 (germline): MGHRA, YSYEKL. The ends were cut back, 4 bases at V and 0 bases at J, with 4 bases in the middle. The CDR3 length is 14 residues. Sequenced by immunoSEQ multiplex PCR; TCRdb stores in-frame clones only, minus some. The sample records roughly 89,000 clones, about 94% being singletons. Source: peripheral blood, taken in the third trimester of pregnancy. The clonotype originates from a female donor with multiple sclerosis, enrolled in a pregnancy study. The chain joins TRBV4-1 to TRBJ2-6; D is uncertain. This CDR3 is CASSRDSGANVLTF. In nucleotides, the CDR3 is TGCGCCAGCAGCCGCGACTCTGGGGCCAACGTCCTGACTTTC.